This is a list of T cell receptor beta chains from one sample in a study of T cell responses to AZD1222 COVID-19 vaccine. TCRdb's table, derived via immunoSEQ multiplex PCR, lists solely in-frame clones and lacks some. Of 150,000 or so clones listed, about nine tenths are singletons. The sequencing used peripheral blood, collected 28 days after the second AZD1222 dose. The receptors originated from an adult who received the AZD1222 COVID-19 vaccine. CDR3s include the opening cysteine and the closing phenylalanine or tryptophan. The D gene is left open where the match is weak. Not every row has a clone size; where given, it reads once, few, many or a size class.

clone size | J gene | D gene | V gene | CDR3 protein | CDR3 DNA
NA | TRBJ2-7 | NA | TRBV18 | CASSPPGKTSSYEQYF | TGTGCCAGCTCACCACCGGGGAAGACGAGCTCCTACGAGCAGTACTTC
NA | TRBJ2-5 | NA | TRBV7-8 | CASSLGGYQETQYF | TGTGCCAGCAGCTTAGGAGGATACCAAGAGACCCAGTACTTC
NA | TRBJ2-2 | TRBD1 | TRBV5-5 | CASSYSPPGQGMAGELFF | TGTGCCAGCAGCTATTCGCCGCCGGGACAGGGGATGGCCGGGGAGCTGTTTTTT
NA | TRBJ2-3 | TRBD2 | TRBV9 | CASSLPGTSGTDTQYF | TGTGCCAGCAGCCTACCAGGGACTAGCGGTACAGATACGCAGTATTTT
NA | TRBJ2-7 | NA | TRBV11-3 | CASSFSHNEQYF | TGTGCCAGCAGCTTCTCCCACAACGAGCAGTACTTC
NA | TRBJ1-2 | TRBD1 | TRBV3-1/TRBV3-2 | CASSSGQGGGYTF | TGTGCCAGCAGCTCAGGACAGGGAGGTGGCTACACCTTC
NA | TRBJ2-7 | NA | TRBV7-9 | CASSSDSSYEQYF | TGTGCCAGCAGTTCCGACAGCTCCTACGAGCAGTACTTC
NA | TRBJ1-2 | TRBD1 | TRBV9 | CASSVVLEKGARVYGYTF | TGTGCCAGCAGCGTAGTTCTTGAAAAGGGGGCGCGGGTCTATGGCTACACCTTC
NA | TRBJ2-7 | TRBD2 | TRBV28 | CASSFPQAGEWYEQYF | TGTGCCAGCAGTTTCCCCCAGGCGGGAGAGTGGTATGAGCAGTACTTC
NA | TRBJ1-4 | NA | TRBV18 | CASSPLTRDNEKLFF | TGTGCCAGCTCACCACTTACACGGGATAATGAAAAACTGTTTTTT
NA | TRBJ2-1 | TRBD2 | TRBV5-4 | CASSSRTSGNYNEQFF | TGTGCCAGCAGCTCACGGACTAGCGGGAACTACAATGAGCAGTTCTTC
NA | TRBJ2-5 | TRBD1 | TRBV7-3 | CASSKDRVEETQYF | TGTGCCAGCAGCAAGGACAGGGTCGAGGAGACCCAGTACTTC
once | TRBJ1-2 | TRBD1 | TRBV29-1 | CSQGGDLNGYTF | TGCAGCCAGGGGGGCGACTTGAATGGCTACACCTTC
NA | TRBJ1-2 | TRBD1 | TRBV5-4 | CASSLETGGRYGYTF | TGTGCCAGCAGCTTGGAGACAGGGGGAAGATATGGCTACACCTTC
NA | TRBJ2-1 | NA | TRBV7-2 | CASSAGFNEQFF | TGTGCCAGCAGCGCGGGATTCAATGAGCAGTTCTTC
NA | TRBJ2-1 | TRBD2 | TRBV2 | CASSEPTSGLYNEQFF | TGTGCCAGCAGTGAGCCCACTAGCGGTCTTTACAATGAGCAGTTCTTC
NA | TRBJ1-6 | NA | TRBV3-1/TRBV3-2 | CASTFGANYYNSPLHF | TGTGCCAGCACCTTCGGGGCGAATTACTATAATTCACCCCTCCACTTT
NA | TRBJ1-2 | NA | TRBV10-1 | CASSPILENGYTF | TGCGCCAGCAGTCCTATCCTAGAAAATGGCTACACCTTC
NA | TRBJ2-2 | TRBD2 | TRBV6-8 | CASSFRLAGNTGELFF | TGTGCCAGCAGTTTCCGACTAGCGGGGAACACCGGGGAGCTGTTTTTT
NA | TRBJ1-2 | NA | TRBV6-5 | CASSPGSYGYTF | TGTGCCAGCAGCCCCGGGTCTTATGGCTACACCTTC
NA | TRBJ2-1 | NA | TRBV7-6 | CASSPKIEQFF | TGTGCCAGCAGCCCTAAAATTGAGCAGTTCTTC
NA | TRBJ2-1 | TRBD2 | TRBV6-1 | CASSDWGGTYNEQFF | TGTGCCAGCAGTGATTGGGGGGGGACCTACAATGAGCAGTTCTTC
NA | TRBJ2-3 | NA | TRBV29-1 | CSVERGDGTDTQYF | TGCAGCGTTGAGAGGGGGGATGGCACAGATACGCAGTATTTT
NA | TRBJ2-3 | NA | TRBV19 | CASSSSQGGTDTQYF | TGTGCCAGTAGTAGTTCCCAGGGGGGGACAGATACGCAGTATTTT
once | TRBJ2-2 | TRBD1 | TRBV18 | CASSPPTGGNTGELFF | TGTGCCAGCTCACCGCCGACAGGGGGGAACACCGGGGAGCTGTTTTTT
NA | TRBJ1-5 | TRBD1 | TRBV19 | CASKDRGQGAAQPQHF | TGTGCCAGTAAAGACCGAGGACAGGGGGCTGCTCAGCCCCAGCATTTT
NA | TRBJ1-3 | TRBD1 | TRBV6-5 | CASSSGGAWAGNTIYF | TGTGCCAGCAGTTCAGGGGGCGCCTGGGCTGGAAACACCATATATTTT
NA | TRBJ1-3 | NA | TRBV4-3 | CASSPDPGISGNTIYF | TGCGCCAGCAGCCCGGATCCGGGAATCTCTGGAAACACCATATATTTT
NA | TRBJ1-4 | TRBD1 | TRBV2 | CASSEARTGLNEKLFF | TGTGCCAGCAGTGAAGCCCGGACAGGCCTTAATGAAAAACTGTTTTTT
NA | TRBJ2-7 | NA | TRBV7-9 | CASSLSGYEQYF | TGTGCCAGCAGCTTGTCTGGGTACGAGCAGTACTTC
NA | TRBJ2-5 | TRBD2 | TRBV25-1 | CASSRTSGLWYQETQYF | TGTGCCAGCAGTCGGACTAGCGGGCTCTGGTACCAAGAGACCCAGTACTTC
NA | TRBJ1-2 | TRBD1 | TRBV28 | CASSPSDRRGYGYTF | TGTGCCAGCAGTCCGTCGGACAGGAGGGGCTATGGCTACACCTTC
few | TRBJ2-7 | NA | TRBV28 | CASSSQVYEQYF | TGTGCCAGCAGTTCACAGGTCTACGAGCAGTACTTC
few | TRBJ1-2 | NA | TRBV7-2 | CASSLMRTPSNYGYTF | TGTGCCAGCAGCTTAATGAGGACACCCTCGAACTATGGCTACACCTTC
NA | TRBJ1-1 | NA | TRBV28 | CASSYPRQGRREAFF | TGTGCCAGCAGTTACCCCCGCCAGGGGCGACGGGAAGCTTTCTTT
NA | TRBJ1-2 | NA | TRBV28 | CASRYRDTDYGYTF | TGTGCCAGCAGATACCGGGACACAGACTATGGCTACACCTTC
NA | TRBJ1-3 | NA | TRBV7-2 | CASSFSGTPLSGNTIYF | TGTGCCAGCAGCTTTTCCGGGACCCCCTTGTCCGGAAACACCATATATTTT
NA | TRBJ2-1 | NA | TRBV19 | CASSIGTSYSYNEQFF | TGTGCCAGTAGTATAGGGACTTCGTACTCCTACAATGAGCAGTTCTTC
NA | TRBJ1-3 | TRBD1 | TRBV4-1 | CASSQDADRGTGNTIYF | TGCGCCAGCAGCCAAGATGCAGACAGGGGGACTGGAAACACCATATATTTT
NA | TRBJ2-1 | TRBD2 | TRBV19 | CASSIPTSGRGNEQFF | TGTGCCAGTAGTATCCCGACTAGCGGGCGAGGCAATGAGCAGTTCTTC
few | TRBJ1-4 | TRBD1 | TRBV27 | CASSPDRVGREKLFF | TGTGCCAGCAGCCCCGACAGGGTAGGGCGTGAAAAACTGTTTTTT
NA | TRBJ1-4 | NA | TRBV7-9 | CASSLMESPTNEKLFF | TGTGCCAGCAGCTTAATGGAATCGCCAACTAATGAAAAACTGTTTTTT
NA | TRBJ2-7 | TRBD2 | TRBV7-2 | CASSLAPASGPYEQYF | TGTGCCAGCAGCTTAGCTCCCGCTAGCGGTCCCTACGAGCAGTACTTC
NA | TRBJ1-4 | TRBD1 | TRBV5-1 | CASSLAGQGAANEKLFF | TGCGCCAGCAGCTTGGCGGGACAGGGGGCCGCTAATGAAAAACTGTTTTTT
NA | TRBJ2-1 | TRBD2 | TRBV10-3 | CAIRGTSSNEQFF | TGTGCCATCAGGGGGACTAGCTCCAATGAGCAGTTCTTC
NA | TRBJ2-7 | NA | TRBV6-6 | CASSYSGDIYEQYF | TGTGCCAGCAGTTATTCGGGAGATATCTACGAGCAGTACTTC
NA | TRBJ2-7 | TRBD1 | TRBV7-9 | CASSAGTGSYEQYF | TGTGCCAGCAGCGCCGGGACAGGGAGCTACGAGCAGTACTTC
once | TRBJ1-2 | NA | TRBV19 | CATRPPNSNYGYTF | TGTGCCACTCGCCCCCCGAATTCCAACTATGGCTACACCTTC
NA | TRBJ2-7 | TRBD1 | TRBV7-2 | CASSLKGQGTYEQYF | TGTGCCAGCAGCTTAAAGGGACAGGGAACATACGAGCAGTACTTC
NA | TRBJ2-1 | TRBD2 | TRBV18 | CASSVRLAGGGNEQFF | TGTGCCAGCTCAGTTCGACTAGCGGGAGGAGGGAATGAGCAGTTCTTC
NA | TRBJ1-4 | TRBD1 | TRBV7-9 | CASSPQGNEKLFF | TGTGCCAGCAGCCCACAGGGGAATGAAAAACTGTTTTTT
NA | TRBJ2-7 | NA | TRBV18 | CASSPSYQDYEQYF | TGTGCCAGCTCACCAAGCTACCAAGACTACGAGCAGTACTTC
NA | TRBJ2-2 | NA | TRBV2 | CASSTGTNTGELFF | TGTGCCAGCAGTACCGGGACCAACACCGGGGAGCTGTTTTTT
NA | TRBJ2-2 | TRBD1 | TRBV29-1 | CSVDGDSPNTGELFF | TGCAGCGTTGACGGGGACAGCCCGAACACCGGGGAGCTGTTTTTT